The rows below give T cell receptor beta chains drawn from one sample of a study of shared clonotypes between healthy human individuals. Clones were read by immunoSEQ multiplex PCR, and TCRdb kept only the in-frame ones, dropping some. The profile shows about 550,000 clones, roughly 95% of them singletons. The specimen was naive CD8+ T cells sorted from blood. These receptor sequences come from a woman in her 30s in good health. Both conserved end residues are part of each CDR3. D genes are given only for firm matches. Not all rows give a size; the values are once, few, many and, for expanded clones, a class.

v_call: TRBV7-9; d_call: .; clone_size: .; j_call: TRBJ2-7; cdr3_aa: CASSPSYEQYF; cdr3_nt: TGTGCCAGCAGCCCCTCCTACGAGCAGTACTTC
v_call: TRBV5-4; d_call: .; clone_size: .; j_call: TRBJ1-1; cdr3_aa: CASSGSVNTEAFF; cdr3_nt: TGTGCCAGCAGCGGATCAGTGAACACTGAAGCTTTCTTT
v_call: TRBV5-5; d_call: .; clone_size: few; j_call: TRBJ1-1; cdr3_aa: CASSLEGEMSTEAFF; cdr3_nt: TGTGCCAGCAGTTTGGAGGGGGAGATGAGCACTGAAGCTTTCTTT
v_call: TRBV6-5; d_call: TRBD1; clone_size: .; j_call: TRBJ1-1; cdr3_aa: CASSYNPGGDTEAFF; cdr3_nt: TGTGCCAGCAGTTACAACCCAGGGGGGGACACTGAAGCTTTCTTT
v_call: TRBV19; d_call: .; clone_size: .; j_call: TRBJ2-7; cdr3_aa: CATSLGSEAYEQYF; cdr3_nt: TGTGCCACCTCTTTAGGATCGGAGGCCTACGAGCAGTACTTC
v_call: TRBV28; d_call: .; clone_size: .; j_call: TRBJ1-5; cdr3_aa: CASSLAQYYSNQPQHF; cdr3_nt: TGTGCCAGCAGCCTAGCACAGTACTATAGCAATCAGCCCCAGCATTTT
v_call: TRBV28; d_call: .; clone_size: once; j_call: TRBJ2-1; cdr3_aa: CASKKEESSYNEQFF; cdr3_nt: TGTGCCAGCAAGAAGGAAGAGAGCTCCTACAATGAGCAGTTCTTC
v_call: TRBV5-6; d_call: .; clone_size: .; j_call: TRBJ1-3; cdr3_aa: CASSLPYPSGNTIYF; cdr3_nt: TGTGCCAGCAGCTTGCCGTACCCCTCTGGAAACACCATATATTTT
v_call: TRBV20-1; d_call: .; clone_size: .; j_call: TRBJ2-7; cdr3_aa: CSAALQEQYF; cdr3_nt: TGCAGTGCCGCCTTACAAGAGCAGTACTTC
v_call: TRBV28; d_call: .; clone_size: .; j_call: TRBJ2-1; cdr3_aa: CASSSHYESRYNEQFF; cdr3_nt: TGTGCCAGCAGTTCCCACTACGAATCTAGGTACAATGAGCAGTTCTTC
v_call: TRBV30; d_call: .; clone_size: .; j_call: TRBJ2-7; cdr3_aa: CAQKGRRTYEQYF; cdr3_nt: TGTGCCCAGAAGGGGAGGCGTACCTACGAGCAGTACTTC
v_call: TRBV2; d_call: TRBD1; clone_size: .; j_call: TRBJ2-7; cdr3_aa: CASSDGQGYYEQYF; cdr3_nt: TGTGCCAGCAGTGACGGACAGGGATACTACGAGCAGTACTTC